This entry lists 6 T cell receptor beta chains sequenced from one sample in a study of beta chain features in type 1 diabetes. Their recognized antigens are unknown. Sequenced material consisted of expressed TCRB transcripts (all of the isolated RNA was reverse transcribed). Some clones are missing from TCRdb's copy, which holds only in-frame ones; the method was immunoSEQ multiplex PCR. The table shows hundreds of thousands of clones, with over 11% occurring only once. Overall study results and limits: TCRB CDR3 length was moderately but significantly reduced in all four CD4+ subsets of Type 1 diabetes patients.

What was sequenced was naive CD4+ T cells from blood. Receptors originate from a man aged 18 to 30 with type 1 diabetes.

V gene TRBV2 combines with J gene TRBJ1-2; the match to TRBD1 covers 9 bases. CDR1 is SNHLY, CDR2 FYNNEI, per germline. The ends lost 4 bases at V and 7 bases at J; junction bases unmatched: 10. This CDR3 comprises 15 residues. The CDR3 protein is CASSVRGQGLGGYTF. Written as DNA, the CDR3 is TGTGCCAGCAGTGTTAGGGGACAGGGTTTAGGTGGCTACACCTTC.

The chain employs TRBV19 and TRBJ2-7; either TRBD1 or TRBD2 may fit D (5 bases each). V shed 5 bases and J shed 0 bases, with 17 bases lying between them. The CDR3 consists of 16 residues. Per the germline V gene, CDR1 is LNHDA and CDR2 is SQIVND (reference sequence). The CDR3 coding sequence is TGTGCCAGTAGTGGGGGACCAGGGCGCCTCTCCTACGAGCAGTACTTC. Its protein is CASSGGPGRLSYEQYF.

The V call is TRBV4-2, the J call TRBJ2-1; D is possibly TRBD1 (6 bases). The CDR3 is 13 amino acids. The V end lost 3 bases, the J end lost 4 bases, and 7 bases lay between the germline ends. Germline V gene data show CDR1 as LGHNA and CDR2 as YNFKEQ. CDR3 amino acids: CASSHTGYNEQFF. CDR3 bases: TGTGCCAGCAGCCACACAGGGTACAATGAGCAGTTCTTC.

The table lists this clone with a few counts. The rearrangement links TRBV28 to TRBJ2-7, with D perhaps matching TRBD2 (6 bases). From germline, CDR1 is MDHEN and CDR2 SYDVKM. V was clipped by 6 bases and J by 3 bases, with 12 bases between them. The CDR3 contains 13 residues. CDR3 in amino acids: CASRVNGGYEQYF. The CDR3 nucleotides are TGTGCCAGCAGGGTTAACGGGGGCTACGAGCAGTACTTC.

CDR3 loop: CASSLYQKTGNTIYF. The CDR3 DNA sequence: TGTGCCAGCAGCTTGTACCAGAAAACTGGAAACACCATATATTTT. The gene calls are TRBV7-2 and TRBJ1-3; D gene uncertain. This CDR3 has 15 residues. With 3 bases removed from V and 2 bases from J, the gap between germline ends came to 11 bases. CDR1 is SGHTA, CDR2 FQGNSA, per germline.

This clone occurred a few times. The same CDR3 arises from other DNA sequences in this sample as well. CDR3 protein: CAWSPGADTQYF. CDR3 sequence (DNA): TGTGCCTGGAGTCCTGGGGCAGATACGCAGTATTTT. The genes are TRBV30 and TRBJ2-3; D gene ambiguous. The CDR3 is 12 amino acids. The ends were cut back, 2 bases at V and 4 bases at J, with 7 bases in the middle. Germline assignment: CDR1 GTSNPN and CDR2 SVGIG (reference sequence).